This T cell receptor (beta chain) was sequenced during a study of T cell repertoires in cytomegalovirus infection. At the level of the study: Indications of both CMV infection and matching HLA type were provided by public TCR beta signatures.

This clonotype was counted many times. The antigen remains undetermined. TCRdb used MiXCR to reprocess the reads, holding one entry per CDR3 protein. The sample contains 49,000 or so distinct CDR3 sequences, roughly 19% of which appear only once. The junction had 7 bases not matched to a gene; V was cut back by 0 bases and J by 3 bases. The CDR3 extends over 16 amino acids. Germline CDR1 is MGHRA and CDR2 is YSYEKL. This specimen consisted of CD8+ T cells from cultured PBMCs, obtained from culture after CMV antigen stimulation. This chain links TRBV4-1 with TRBJ2-7; 8 bases line up with TRBD1. The TCR was taken from a human donor in good health (CMV status not recorded). Some clones in this sample may be carry-over from other donors' samples. Here the CDR3 DNA reads TGCGCCAGCAGCCAAGACCAACAGGGGGGACTCTACGAGCAGTACTTC. Its protein product is CASSQDQQGGLYEQYF.